This T cell receptor beta chain came from a study of esophageal squamous cell carcinoma under preoperative chemotherapy. The CDR3 is 16 residues long. CDR1 is SGHTA, CDR2 FQGNSA, per germline. Trimming took off 3 bases at V and 12 bases at J, with 24 bases between the two ends. Time point reported: after preoperative PTX-NDP chemotherapy. MiXCR was run by TCRdb on the PCR reads, yielding one entry per CDR3 protein. The sample consists of around 34,000 distinct CDR3 sequences, around 49% of them appearing once. V gene TRBV7-2 combines with J gene TRBJ2-4, with a possible D match to TRBD2 (7 bases). The TCR originated in a human donor with esophageal squamous cell carcinoma. The donor label of this sample is uncertain. Collection of the sample occurred from a patient given preoperative chemotherapy. The CDR3 DNA reads as TGTGCCAGCAGCTTCTCGGGGGCGGGAGTCACAGACACTCAGTACTTC. Its translation is CASSFSGAGVTDTQYF.